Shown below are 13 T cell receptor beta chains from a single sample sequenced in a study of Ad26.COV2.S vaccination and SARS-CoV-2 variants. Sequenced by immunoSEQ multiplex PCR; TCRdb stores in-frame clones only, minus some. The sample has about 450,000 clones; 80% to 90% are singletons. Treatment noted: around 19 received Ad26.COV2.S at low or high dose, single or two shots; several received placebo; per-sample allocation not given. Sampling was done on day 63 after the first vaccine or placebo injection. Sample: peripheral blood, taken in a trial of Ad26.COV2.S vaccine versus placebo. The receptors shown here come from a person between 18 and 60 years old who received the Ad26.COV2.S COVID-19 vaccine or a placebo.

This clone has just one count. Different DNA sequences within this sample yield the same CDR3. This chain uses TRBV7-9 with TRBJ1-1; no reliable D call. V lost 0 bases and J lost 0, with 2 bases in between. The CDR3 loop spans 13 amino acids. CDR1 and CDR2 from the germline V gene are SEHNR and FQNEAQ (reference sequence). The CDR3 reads CASSLALNTEAFF. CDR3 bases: TGTGCCAGCAGCTTAGCCCTGAACACTGAAGCTTTCTTT.

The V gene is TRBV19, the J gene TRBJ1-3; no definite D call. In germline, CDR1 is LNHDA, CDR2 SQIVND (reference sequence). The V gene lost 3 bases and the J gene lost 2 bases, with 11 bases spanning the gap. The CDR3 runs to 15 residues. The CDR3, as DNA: TGTGCCAGTAGTATCAGGTTTATAGCTGGAAACACCATATATTTT. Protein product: CASSIRFIAGNTIYF.

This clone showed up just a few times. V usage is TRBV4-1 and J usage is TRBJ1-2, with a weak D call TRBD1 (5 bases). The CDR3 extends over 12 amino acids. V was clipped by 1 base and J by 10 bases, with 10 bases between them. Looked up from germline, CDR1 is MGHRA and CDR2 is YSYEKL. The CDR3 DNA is TGCGCCAGCAGCCAAGGTAGGGGATCCTACACCTTC. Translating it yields CASSQGRGSYTF.

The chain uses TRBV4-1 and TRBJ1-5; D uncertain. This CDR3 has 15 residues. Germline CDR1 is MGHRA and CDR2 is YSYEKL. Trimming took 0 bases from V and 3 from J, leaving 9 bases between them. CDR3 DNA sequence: TGCGCCAGCAGCCAAGATGGAGCAGTCAATCAGCCCCAGCATTTT. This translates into CASSQDGAVNQPQHF.

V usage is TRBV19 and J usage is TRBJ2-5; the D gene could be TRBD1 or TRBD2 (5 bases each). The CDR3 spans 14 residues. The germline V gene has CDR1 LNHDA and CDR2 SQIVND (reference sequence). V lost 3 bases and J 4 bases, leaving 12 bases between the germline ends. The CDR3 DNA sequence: TGTGCCAGTAGTATCTACGGGACCGGAGAGACCCAGTACTTC. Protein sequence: CASSIYGTGETQYF.

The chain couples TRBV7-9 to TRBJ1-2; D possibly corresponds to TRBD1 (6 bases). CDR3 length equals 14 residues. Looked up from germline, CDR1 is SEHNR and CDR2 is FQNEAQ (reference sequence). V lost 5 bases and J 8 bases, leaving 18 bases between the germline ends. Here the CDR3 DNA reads TGTGCCAGCAGCGAGGGTGGGGGCGTAGGCGGCTACACCTTC. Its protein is CASSEGGGVGGYTF.

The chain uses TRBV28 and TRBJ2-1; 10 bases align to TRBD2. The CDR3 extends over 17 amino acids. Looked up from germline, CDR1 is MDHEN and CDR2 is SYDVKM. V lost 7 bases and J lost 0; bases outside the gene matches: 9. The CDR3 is CASTLRSGGASYNEQFF. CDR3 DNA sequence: TGTGCCAGCACCCTCCGGAGCGGGGGGGCCTCCTACAATGAGCAGTTCTTC.

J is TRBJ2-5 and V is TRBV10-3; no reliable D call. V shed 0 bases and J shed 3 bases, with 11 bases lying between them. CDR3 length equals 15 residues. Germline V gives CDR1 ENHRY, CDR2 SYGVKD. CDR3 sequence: CAISESFALKETQYF. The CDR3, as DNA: TGTGCCATCAGTGAGTCTTTCGCCTTAAAAGAGACCCAGTACTTC.

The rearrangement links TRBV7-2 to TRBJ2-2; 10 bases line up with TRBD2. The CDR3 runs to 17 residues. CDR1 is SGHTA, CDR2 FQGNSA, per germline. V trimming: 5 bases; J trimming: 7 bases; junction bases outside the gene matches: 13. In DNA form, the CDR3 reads TGTGCCAGCAGCCCCCAAAGATTAGCGGGGGGTCACGGGGAGCTGTTTTTT. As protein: CASSPQRLAGGHGELFF.

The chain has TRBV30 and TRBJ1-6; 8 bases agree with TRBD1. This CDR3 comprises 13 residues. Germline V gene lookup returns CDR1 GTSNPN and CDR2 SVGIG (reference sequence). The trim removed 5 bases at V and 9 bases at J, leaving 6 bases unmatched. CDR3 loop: CAWDRGFGSPLHF. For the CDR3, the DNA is TGTGCCTGGGACAGGGGATTTGGTTCACCCCTCCACTTT.

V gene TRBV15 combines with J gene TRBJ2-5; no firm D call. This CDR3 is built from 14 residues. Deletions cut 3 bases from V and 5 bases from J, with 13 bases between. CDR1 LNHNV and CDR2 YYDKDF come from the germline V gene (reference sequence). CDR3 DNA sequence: TGTGCCACCAGCAGGGGGATCTCGCGGGAGACCCAGTACTTC. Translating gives CATSRGISRETQYF. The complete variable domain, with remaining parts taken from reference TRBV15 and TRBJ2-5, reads DAMVIQNPRYQVTQFGKPVTLSCSQTLNHNVMYWYQQKSSQAPKLLFHYYDKDFNNEADTPDNFQSRRPNTSFCFLDIRSPGLGDTAMYLCATSRGISRETQYFGPGTRLLVL.

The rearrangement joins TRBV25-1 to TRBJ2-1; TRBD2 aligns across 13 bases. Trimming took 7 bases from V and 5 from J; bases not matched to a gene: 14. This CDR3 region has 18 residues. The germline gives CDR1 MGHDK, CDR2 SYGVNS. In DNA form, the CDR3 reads TGTGCCAGCAAACGTGGGACTAGCGGGAAGATGACTGACAATGAGCAGTTCTTC. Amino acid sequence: CASKRGTSGKMTDNEQFF.

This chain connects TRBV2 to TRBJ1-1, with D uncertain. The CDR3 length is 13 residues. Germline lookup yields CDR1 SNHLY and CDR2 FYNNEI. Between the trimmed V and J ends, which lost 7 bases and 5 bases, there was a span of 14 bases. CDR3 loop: CASTWTEWTEAFF. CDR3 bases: TGTGCCAGCACCTGGACGGAGTGGACTGAAGCTTTCTTT.